This T cell receptor beta chain appears in the sequencing data of a study of blood T cell repertoires in COVID-19. CDR3 length: 13 residues. Germline CDR1 is LGHNA and CDR2 is YSLEER. V was shortened by 3 bases and J by 4 bases, with 10 bases between the two germline ends. The repertoire was sequenced with immunoSEQ multiplex PCR; TCRdb's copy has only in-frame clones and lacks some. Found here are roughly 140,000 clones, 80% to 90% of them singletons; the top ten hold 2.5% to 3.5%. This chain connects TRBV4-3 to TRBJ2-7; D gene unclear. Sequenced: peripheral blood. This receptor was taken from a woman aged 60-70 years with active COVID-19. CDR3 protein: CASSQAQSYEQYF. For the CDR3, the DNA is TGCGCCAGCAGCCAGGCCCAGTCTTACGAGCAGTACTTC.